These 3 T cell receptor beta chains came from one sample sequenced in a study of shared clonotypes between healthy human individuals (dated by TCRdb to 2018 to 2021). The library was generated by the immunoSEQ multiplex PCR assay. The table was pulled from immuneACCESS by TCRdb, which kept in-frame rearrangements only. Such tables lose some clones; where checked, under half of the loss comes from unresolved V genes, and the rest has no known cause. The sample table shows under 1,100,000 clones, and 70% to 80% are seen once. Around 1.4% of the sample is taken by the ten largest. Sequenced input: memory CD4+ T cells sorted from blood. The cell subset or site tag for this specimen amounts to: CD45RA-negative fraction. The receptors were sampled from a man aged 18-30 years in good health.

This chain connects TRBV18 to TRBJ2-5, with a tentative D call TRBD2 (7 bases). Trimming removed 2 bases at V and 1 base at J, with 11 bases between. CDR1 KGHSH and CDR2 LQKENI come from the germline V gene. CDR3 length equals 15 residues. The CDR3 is CASSPRRGPQETQYF. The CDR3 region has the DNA TGTGCCAGCTCACCAAGGCGGGGGCCCCAAGAGACCCAGTACTTC. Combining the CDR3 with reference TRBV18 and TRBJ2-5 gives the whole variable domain NAGVMQNPRHLVRRRGQEARLRCSPMKGHSHVYWYRQLPEEGLKFMVYLQKENIIDESGMPKERFSAEFPKEGPSILRIQQVVRGDSAAYFCASSPRRGPQETQYFGPGTRLLVL.

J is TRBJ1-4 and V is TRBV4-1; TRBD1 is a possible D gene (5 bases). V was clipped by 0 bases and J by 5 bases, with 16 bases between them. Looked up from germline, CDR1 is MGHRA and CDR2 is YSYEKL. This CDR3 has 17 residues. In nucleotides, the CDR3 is TGCGCCAGCAGCCAAGAAAGGAGGAGGTCAGGGAATGAAAAACTGTTTTTT. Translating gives CASSQERRRSGNEKLFF.

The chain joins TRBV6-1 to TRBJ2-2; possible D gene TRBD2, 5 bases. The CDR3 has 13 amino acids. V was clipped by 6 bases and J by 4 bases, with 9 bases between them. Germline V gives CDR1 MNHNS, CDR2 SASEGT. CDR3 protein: CASRVLGTGELFF. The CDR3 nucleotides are TGTGCCAGCAGGGTACTAGGCACCGGGGAGCTGTTTTTT.